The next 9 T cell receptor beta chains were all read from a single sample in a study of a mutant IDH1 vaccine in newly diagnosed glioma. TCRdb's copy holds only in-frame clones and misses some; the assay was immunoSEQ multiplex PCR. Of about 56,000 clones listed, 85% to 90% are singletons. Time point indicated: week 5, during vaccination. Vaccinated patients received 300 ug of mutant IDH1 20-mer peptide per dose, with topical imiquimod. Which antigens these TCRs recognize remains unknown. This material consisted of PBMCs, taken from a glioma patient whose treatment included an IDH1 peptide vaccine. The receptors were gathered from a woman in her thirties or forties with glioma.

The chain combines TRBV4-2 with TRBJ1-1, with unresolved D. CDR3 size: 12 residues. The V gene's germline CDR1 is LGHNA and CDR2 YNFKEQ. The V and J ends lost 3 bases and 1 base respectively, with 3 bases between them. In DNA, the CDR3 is TGTGCCAGCAGCCACCAGAACACTGAAGCTTTCTTT. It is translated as CASSHQNTEAFF.

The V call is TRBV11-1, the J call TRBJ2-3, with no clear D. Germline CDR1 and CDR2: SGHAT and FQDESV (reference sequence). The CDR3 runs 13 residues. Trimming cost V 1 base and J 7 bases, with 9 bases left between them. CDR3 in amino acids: CASSLGLGNTQYF. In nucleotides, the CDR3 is TGTGCCAGCAGCTTAGGGTTGGGGAATACGCAGTATTTT.

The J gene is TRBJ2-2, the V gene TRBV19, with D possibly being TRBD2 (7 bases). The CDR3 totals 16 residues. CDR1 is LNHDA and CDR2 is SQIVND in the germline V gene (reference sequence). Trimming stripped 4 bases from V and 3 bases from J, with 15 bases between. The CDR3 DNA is TGTGCCAGTAGTAATCGGGCGGGGGCATACACCGGGGAGCTGTTTTTT. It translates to CASSNRAGAYTGELFF.

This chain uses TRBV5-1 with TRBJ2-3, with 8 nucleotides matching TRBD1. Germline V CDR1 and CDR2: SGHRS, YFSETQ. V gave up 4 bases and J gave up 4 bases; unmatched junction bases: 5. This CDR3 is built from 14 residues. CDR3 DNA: TGCGCCAGCAGCATTACAGGGGGAGCAGATACGCAGTATTTT. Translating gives CASSITGGADTQYF.

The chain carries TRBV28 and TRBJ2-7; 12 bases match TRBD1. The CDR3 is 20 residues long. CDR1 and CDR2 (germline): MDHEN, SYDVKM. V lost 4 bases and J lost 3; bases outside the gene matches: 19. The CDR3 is CASSSIYLGQGARGGYEQYF. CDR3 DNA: TGTGCCAGCAGTTCCATATATCTGGGACAGGGGGCGCGAGGCGGCTACGAGCAGTACTTC.

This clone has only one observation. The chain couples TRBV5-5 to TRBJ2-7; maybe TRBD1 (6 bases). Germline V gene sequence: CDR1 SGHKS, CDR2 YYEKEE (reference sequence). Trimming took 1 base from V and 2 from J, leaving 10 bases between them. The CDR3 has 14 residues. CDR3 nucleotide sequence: TGTGCCAGCAGCTTGTGGCACAGGGCCTACGAGCAGTACTTC. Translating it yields CASSLWHRAYEQYF.

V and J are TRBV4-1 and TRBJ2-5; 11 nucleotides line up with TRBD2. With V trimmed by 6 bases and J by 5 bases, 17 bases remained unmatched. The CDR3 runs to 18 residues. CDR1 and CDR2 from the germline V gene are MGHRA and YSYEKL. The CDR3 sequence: CASRLPLGLAGATETQYF. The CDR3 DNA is TGCGCCAGCAGACTACCCCTCGGACTAGCGGGTGCCACGGAGACCCAGTACTTC.

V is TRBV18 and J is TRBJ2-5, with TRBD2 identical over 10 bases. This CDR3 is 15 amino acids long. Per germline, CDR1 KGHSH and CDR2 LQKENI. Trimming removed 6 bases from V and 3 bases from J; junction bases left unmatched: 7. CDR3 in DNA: TGTGCCAGCTCGCGGCTAGCGGGAGCTAAAGAGACCCAGTACTTC. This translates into CASSRLAGAKETQYF. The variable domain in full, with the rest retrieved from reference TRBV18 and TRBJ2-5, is NAGVMQNPRHLVRRRGQEARLRCSPMKGHSHVYWYRQLPEEGLKFMVYLQKENIIDESGMPKERFSAEFPKEGPSILRIQQVVRGDSAAYFCASSRLAGAKETQYFGPGTRLLVL.

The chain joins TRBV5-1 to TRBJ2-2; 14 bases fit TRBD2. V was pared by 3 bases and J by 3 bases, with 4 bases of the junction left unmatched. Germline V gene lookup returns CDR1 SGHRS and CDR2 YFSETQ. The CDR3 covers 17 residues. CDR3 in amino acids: CASSSGLAGVYTGELFF. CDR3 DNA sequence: TGCGCCAGCAGCTCGGGACTAGCGGGAGTTTACACCGGGGAGCTGTTTTTT.